Below, 12 T cell receptor beta chains from the same sample are listed, as sequenced in a study of T cell clonotyping in hematopoietic cell transplantation. Only in-frame clones appear in the TCRdb table, and some are missing; sequencing was by immunoSEQ multiplex PCR. This sample has some 10,000 clones, with 97% found just once. The specimen was peripheral blood mononuclear cells, collected 100 days after allogeneic stem cell transplant. These receptors were taken from a male patient aged 60-69 years who had an allogeneic stem cell transplant from a related donor, so the T cells may come from the graft donor. Some clones in this sample may be carry-over from other donors' samples.

The chain couples TRBV5-1 to TRBJ2-2; 11 positions agree with TRBD1. The CDR3 is made up of 16 amino acids. Germline V gene lookup returns CDR1 SGHRS and CDR2 YFSETQ. With 7 bases clipped from V and 4 bases from J, the junction kept 9 bases outside the gene matches. CDR3 residues: CASRLTGTGGTGELFF. The CDR3 nucleotides read TGCGCCAGCCGGCTAACCGGGACAGGGGGCACCGGGGAGCTGTTTTTT.

The chain joins TRBV14 to TRBJ2-1; 8 nucleotides match TRBD2. The CDR3 is made up of 15 amino acids. Germline loops: CDR1 SGHDN, CDR2 FVKESK. V lost 4 bases, J lost 2 bases, and 4 bases stayed unmatched. CDR3 loop: CASSRVAGTYNEQFF. CDR3 DNA sequence: TGTGCCAGCAGCCGGGTAGCGGGGACCTACAATGAGCAGTTCTTC.

This chain links TRBV7-2 with TRBJ1-2; 9 bases line up with TRBD1. This CDR3 contains 12 residues. The trim removed 8 bases at V and 2 bases at J, leaving 0 bases unmatched. Germline-derived CDR1 and CDR2 are SGHTA and FQGNSA. CDR3 region: CASGTGNYGYTF. In nucleotides, the CDR3 is TGTGCCAGCGGGACAGGGAACTATGGCTACACCTTC.

The chain uses TRBV7-9 and TRBJ1-2, with TRBD1 matching 9 bases. Trimming removed 2 bases from V and 6 bases from J; junction bases left unmatched: 4. Germline CDR1 SEHNR, CDR2 FQNEAQ (reference sequence). This CDR3 is built from 14 residues. The CDR3 DNA sequence: TGTGCCAGCAGCTTACTACAGGGGGCGAATGGCTACACCTTC. The encoded protein is CASSLLQGANGYTF.

The chain recombines TRBV12-5 with TRBJ1-1; D ambiguous. The CDR3 has 15 amino acids. The V end lost 0 bases, the J end lost 10 bases, and 18 bases lay between the germline ends. Germline-derived CDR1 and CDR2 are LGHNT and FRNRAP. CDR3 region: CASGLVLPTARGAFF. For the CDR3, the DNA is TGTGCTAGTGGTTTGGTACTCCCCACAGCCCGGGGAGCTTTCTTT.

The chain is built from TRBV5-1 and TRBJ1-2; 10 bases line up with TRBD1. J lost 7 bases, V lost 4 bases, and 16 bases had no gene match. Per the germline V gene, CDR1 is SGHRS and CDR2 is YFSETQ. There are 17 residues in the CDR3. The CDR3 coding sequence is TGCGCCAGCAGCGTAGTGCAACCGGGACAGGGGAATAGTGGCTACACCTTC. It codes for CASSVVQPGQGNSGYTF.

This chain links TRBV28 with TRBJ1-1; a possible D gene is TRBD1 (5 bases). Germline lookup yields CDR1 MDHEN and CDR2 SYDVKM. Trimming stripped 9 bases from V and 7 bases from J, with 18 bases between. CDR3 length equals 13 residues. CDR3 region: CASSRASPFEAFF. The CDR3 region has the DNA TGTGCCAGTTCCAGGGCCTCCCCCTTTGAAGCTTTCTTT. Combining the CDR3 with reference TRBV28 and TRBJ1-1 gives the whole variable domain DVKVTQSSRYLVKRTGEKVFLECVQDMDHENMFWYRQDPGLGLRLIYFSYDVKMKEKGDIPEGYSVSREKKERFSLILESASTNQTSMYLCASSRASPFEAFFGQGTRLTVV.

The chain uses TRBV14 and TRBJ1-1; unclear D gene. Germline assignment: CDR1 SGHDN and CDR2 FVKESK. V was cut by 4 bases and J by 0 bases, with 9 bases left in between. The length of the CDR3 is 14 residues. CDR3 in amino acids: CASSRAYLNTEAFF. CDR3 in DNA: TGTGCCAGCAGCCGGGCGTACCTGAACACTGAAGCTTTCTTT.

This rearrangement joins TRBV11-3 to TRBJ2-5, with TRBD1 matching 10 bases. The CDR3 totals 14 residues. V lost 3 bases and J lost 3; bases outside the gene matches: 1. The germline V gene encodes CDR1 SGHNT and CDR2 YENEEA. The CDR3 DNA reads as TGTGCCAGCAGCTTCGGGACAGGGGAAGAGACCCAGTACTTC. It translates to CASSFGTGEETQYF.

This chain joins TRBV28 and TRBJ1-4, with TRBD1 matching over 7 bases. The CDR3 length is 13 residues. Per germline, CDR1 MDHEN and CDR2 SYDVKM. With V trimmed by 9 bases and J by 7 bases, 8 bases remained unmatched. CDR3 loop: CASQTGLFEKLFF. The CDR3, as DNA: TGTGCCAGTCAGACAGGGTTGTTTGAAAAACTGTTTTTT.

CDR3 DNA: TGTGCCAGCAGCTTCAAGCGGCTCTATGGCTACACCTTC. Translating gives CASSFKRLYGYTF. This sequence joins TRBV7-2 and TRBJ1-2, with no clear D. The CDR3 is 13 amino acids. V was pared by 3 bases and J by 4 bases, with 9 bases between. The germline V gene has CDR1 SGHTA and CDR2 FQGNSA.

This clone has a single count. V usage is TRBV5-1 and J usage is TRBJ1-4; maybe TRBD1 (6 bases). The CDR3 loop spans 14 amino acids. Deletions cut 0 bases from V and 7 bases from J, with 10 bases between. Per the germline V gene, CDR1 is SGHRS and CDR2 is YFSETQ. The DNA of the CDR3 is TGCGCCAGCAGCTTGGCAGGGGAAATTGAAAAACTGTTTTTT. Translated, it gives CASSLAGEIEKLFF. Using reference TRBV5-1 and TRBJ1-4 for the parts outside the CDR3, the full variable domain is KAGVTQTPRYLIKTRGQQVTLSCSPISGHRSVSWYQQTPGQGLQFLFEYFSETQRNKGNFPGRFSGRQFSNSRSEMNVSTLELGDSALYLCASSLAGEIEKLFFGSGTQLSVL.